This T cell receptor (beta chain) was captured by sequencing in a study of T cell responses to AZD1222 COVID-19 vaccine (dated by TCRdb to 2020 to 2023). Regarding the research as a whole: AZD1222 recipients with second doses at about 4 weeks or about 12 weeks were pooled, because spike-specific TCR depth and breadth did not differ between schedules. Trial participants were enrolled by age into 18-55, 56-69 and 70-plus year subgroups, with around 150, 28 and 57 TCR-sequenced participants respectively. A total of over 230 trial participants underwent TCR sequencing, of whom approximately 210 received two doses of AZD1222 and some 26 received two doses of the MenACWY control vaccine. What the research found in general, with its limitations: Spike-specific TCR breadth and depth rose significantly after two AZD1222 doses compared with day 0 and with MenACWY recipients. Conclusions about previously exposed vaccinees were limited because only six or seven AZD1222 recipients were SARS-CoV-2 seropositive at baseline. Participants were mostly white British and included more females than males, and it was suggested by the authors that clonal diversity may have been underestimated. Because no samples from the day 14 peak response were available, repertoires could be characterized only after the peak T cell response. The 56-69-year group was small, and its depth increase did not reach significance, likely because of low power. Nearly half of unique spike-specific TCRs reportedly recognized epitopes outside regions mutated in the B.1.351 and B.1.1.7 variants. The whole spike protein was spanned by vaccine-associated CD4 TCRs, and dominant responses were seen in regions 160-218 and 743-854.

The CDR3 regions of human TCRbeta chains were analyzed by immunosequencing. In the paper's pipeline: Repertoire TCRs were matched against a reference library of SARS-CoV-2-specific TCRs generated with the MIRA antigen-specificity platform. Breadth was defined as the fraction of unique TCRs that were SARS-CoV-2-associated. Depth was defined as the fraction of total T cells that were SARS-CoV-2-associated. Using the MIRA data, each spike-specific TCR was assigned both to the spike region to which the TCR was reactive and to a CD4 or CD8 class. Log10-transformed breadth and depth values were compared by one-way ANOVA with Sidak's multiple comparisons tests. TCRdb re-hosts the immuneACCESS table, in-frame sequences only. Its copies lack some clones; in the studies checked, an unresolved V gene accounts for under half of them, and the cause for the rest is not known. V, J and clone size reflect that table, while D and trimming were determined from the DNA. The sample table contains 150,000 to 200,000 clones; only one count was recorded for 80% to 95% of them. 2.3% of the sample belongs to the ten largest clones.

The time point label of this sample denotes: baseline before first vaccination. The vaccinee samples were drawn from two UK trials, COV001 and COV002, one of which was a single-blind randomized controlled phase 2/3 trial testing AZD1222 (ChAdOx1 nCoV-19) in healthy adults. For TCRbeta chain sequencing, PBMC samples from trial participants were taken at day 0 and at day 28 after the second dose. In regard to this clone: The clone's antigen remains unknown. Per-base quality was not reported, and no clone a single base away is much larger than it.

The sample was peripheral blood, taken on day 0 of AZD1222 vaccination. The source is an adult in good health.

CDR3 region: CASSSSPGTGKYNEQFF. The sequenced DNA is TGTGCCAGCAGCTCTTCTCCCGGGACAGGGAAGTACAATGAGCAGTTCTTC. The chain was built from TRBV7-2 and TRBJ2-1; TRBD1 agrees with 9 junctional bases. V ends up 4 bases short and J 4 bases short, with an unmatched junction base count of 11. From the cysteine up to the phenylalanine, the CDR3 has a length of 17 residues. The only DNA kept is the CDR3, 51 bases in frame from the first base. From a lookup of the germline V gene, CDR1 and CDR2 are SGHTA and FQGNSA.